The entry below describes one TCR beta chain. Its target is unknown. This sample was taken from a study of metastatic and nonmetastatic thyroid tumors. At the level of the study: Patients with malignant and benign thyroid disease provided blood and tumor or nodule tissue, whose repertoires were compared. Findings and caveats of the study: Benign nodules were reported to have significantly lower TCR beta diversity than malignant thyroid tumors, in blood and tumor.

Each patient came to thyroid surgery without any prior treatment (of any kind). This CDR3 is built from 14 residues. V lost 6 bases to trimming and J lost 0 bases; unmatched junction nucleotides: 4. In germline, CDR1 is MNHNS, CDR2 SASEGT. Per the original data handling: To classify distant metastasis in papillary thyroid cancer, a model was built from CDR3 differences across clinicopathological groups. TCRdb re-clonotyped the PCR reads via MiXCR. These V and J calls originate from TCRdb's pipeline instead of the authors' own analysis. The sample carries approximately 44,000 clones, roughly a quarter recorded once.

Sequencing used tumor tissue. The clonotype originates from a female donor with papillary thyroid cancer or a benign thyroid nodule (not recorded which). Some clones in this sample may be carry-over from other donors' samples. This chain joins TRBV6-1 and TRBJ1-1; 7 bases match TRBD1. In DNA, the CDR3 is TGTGCCAGCAGGGGGGACAGACTGAACACTGAAGCTTTCTTT. This codes for CASRGDRLNTEAFF.